This T cell receptor (beta chain) was observed in a study of post-analysis software for immune sequencing data (dated by TCRdb to 2014 to 2015). Regarding the complete study: Disease courses on record covered relapsing-remitting, secondary progressive and progressive-relapsing multiple sclerosis, though some patients had no subtype annotation. A subset of samples was prepared in parallel using single-end sample barcoding, then pooled and co-amplified after Illumina adapter ligation. Patient repertoires were compared against about a dozen previously published healthy control repertoires from donors aged roughly 6 to 27 years.

The investigation overall reported the following: The control group was slightly older than the multiple sclerosis patient group. Strong co-clustering of samples prepared in the same batch was shown by direct clustering with F measure, prompting a batch-effect correction. Compared with controls, multiple sclerosis patients had significantly lower normalized Chao1 diversity, a finding suggesting substantial peripheral T-cell clonal expansion. Patients showed significantly higher frequencies than controls for 4 or 5 TRBV segments, among them TRBV5-6, TRBV5-1 and TRBV20-1.

This clonotype has a handful of counts. What antigen it recognizes has not been identified. Per-base qualities were not stored, and no clone one base away is much larger. Trimming removed 4 bases from V and 4 bases from J, leaving 10 bases between the germline ends. The germline V gene provides CDR1 SNHLY and CDR2 FYNNEI. From the cysteine up to the phenylalanine, the CDR3 has a length of 13 residues. CDR3 DNA is the only sequence kept; it has 39 bases, read in frame from the first base. To demonstrate the VDJtools post-analysis software, TCR beta repertoires were profiled from the peripheral blood of about a dozen young patients with multiple sclerosis. The multiple sclerosis patients were children and adolescents ranging in age from roughly 6 to 15 years. Preparation of the library involved PCR. Data came from an Illumina HiSeq 2500. To reduce PCR and sequencing biases, unique molecular identifiers were built into the TCR beta cDNA libraries. Every 1 to 10 million input T cells yielded 500,000 or so cDNA molecules, meaning each molecule approximated one T cell. The patient libraries were prepared and sequenced using the same protocol as the earlier healthy control dataset. Within a given batch, samples were prepared together, multiplexed and sequenced on the same HiSeq lane. In the original analysis: Raw barcoded reads were processed with MIGEC, discarding single-read molecular identifier groups before consensus assembly and CDR3 extraction. VDJtools was used for post-analysis of the clonotype tables, and diversity was normalized by down-sampling every dataset to the size of the smallest sample. Repertoire overlap clustering matched CDR3 amino acid but not nucleotide sequences to correct batch-related cross-sample contamination. Using fastp trimming at Q25 and MiXCR clonotype assembly, TCRdb reanalyzed the public sequencing data and kept in-frame beta chains. One record per CDR3 amino acid sequence lists the most common genes and DNA. The V and J calls were determined by TCRdb, not by the authors. Across this sample there are 650,000 to 900,000 distinct CDR3 sequences, with about 43% seen only once. The top ten hold approximately 4.4% of the sample.

This clonotype was obtained from a girl under 18 with multiple sclerosis. Sequenced: blood. The chain is made from TRBV2 and TRBJ2-5, with the D gene too uncertain to name. The CDR3 protein sequence reads: CASSAQAIETQYF. The DNA sequence reads TGTGCCAGCAGTGCCCAGGCGATAGAGACCCAGTACTTC.